This T cell receptor beta chain emerged from a study of Ad26.COV2.S vaccination and SARS-CoV-2 variants. Overall study: Donor was assigned to the Ad26.COV2.S arm of trial COV1001. Doses of Ad26.COV2.S were injected into muscle once or twice, 56 days apart. Study conclusions and caveats: Responses of T cells in total may have been underestimated by the TCR breadth and depth analyses.

Concerning this clone itself: Its cognate antigen is unknown.

The treatment is: 19 received Ad26.COV2.S at low or high dose, single or two shots; about 5 received placebo; per-sample allocation not given. It was on day 63 after the first vaccine or placebo injection that samples were taken. This table comes from immunoSEQ multiplex PCR, and its TCRdb copy is limited to in-frame clones, with some not included. The sample carries some 240,000 clones, around 85% recorded once. The CDR3 runs to 15 residues. Germline values: CDR1 ENHRY, CDR2 SYGVKD. Trimming cost V 3 bases and J 5 bases, with 16 bases left between them. The chain couples TRBV10-3 to TRBJ2-5; the D call may be TRBD1 or TRBD2 (5 bases each). The clonotype originates from a person between 18 and 65 years old who received the Ad26.COV2.S COVID-19 vaccine or a placebo. This sample comprised peripheral blood, obtained in a trial of Ad26.COV2.S vaccine versus placebo. CDR3 bases: TGTGCCATCAGTGAAGGGACGCTGGGGTGGGAGACCCAGTACTTC. This translates into CAISEGTLGWETQYF.